The 32 T cell receptor beta chains listed next were all sequenced from one sample in a study of identical twins. TCRdb called the 5' RACE reads again in MiXCR, with one record for every CDR3 protein. The repertoire consists of fewer than 450,000 distinct CDR3 sequences, with roughly 10% occurring once and the leading ten covering approximately 9.3%. Sequenced: naive T cells sorted from blood. The receptors here all came from a woman between 50 and 59 years old in good health.

This clonotype was observed a few times. The CDR3 region is CASRSLAGGNQPQHF. The CDR3 nucleotides read TGTGCCAGCAGAAGTTTGGCAGGGGGCAATCAGCCCCAGCATTTT. The rearrangement joins TRBV12-3 or TRBV12-4 to TRBJ1-5; perhaps TRBD1 as D (6 bases). Deletions cut 6 bases from V and 2 bases from J, with 14 bases between. This CDR3 has 15 amino acids.

This clonotype was seen at least ten times. This sequence joins TRBV4-1 and TRBJ1-2, with D perhaps TRBD1 (5 bases). The CDR3 covers 15 residues. Germline CDR1 is MGHRA and CDR2 is YSYEKL. The V and J ends lost 4 bases and 0 bases respectively, with 12 bases between them. The CDR3 loop reads CASSPSQGANYGYTF. For the CDR3, the DNA is TGCGCCAGCAGCCCAAGCCAGGGAGCTAACTATGGCTACACCTTC.

This clonotype was found a few times. The chain couples TRBV7-8 to TRBJ2-2; TRBD1 matches 8 bases. Germline V lookup: CDR1 SGHVS, CDR2 FQNEAQ. Trimming at V came to 4 bases and at J to 1 base, leaving 11 bases not matched to a gene. The CDR3 sequence is 18 residues long. In DNA, the CDR3 is TGTGCCAGCAGCTCCCCAGGGGGCGTGGGTTTGAACACCGGGGAGCTGTTTTTT. Protein sequence: CASSSPGGVGLNTGELFF.

This clonotype was detected only a few times. The chain employs TRBV5-1 and TRBJ2-1; 7 nucleotides match TRBD2. J was trimmed by 6 bases and V by 7 bases; bases with no gene match: 7. Germline-derived CDR1 and CDR2 are SGHRS and YFSETQ. The CDR3 extends over 13 amino acids. CDR3 region: CASGLGGVNEQFF. CDR3 nucleotide sequence: TGCGCCAGCGGACTAGGAGGCGTCAATGAGCAGTTCTTC.

The table lists this clonotype with many counts. The chain employs TRBV4-1 and TRBJ2-1; possible D gene TRBD2, 6 bases. Deletions cut 6 bases from V and 8 bases from J, with 17 bases between. CDR1 MGHRA and CDR2 YSYEKL come from the germline V gene. The CDR3 is 14 residues long. DNA for the CDR3: TGCGCCAGCAGACTACCCGGGGGTAAGGATGAGCAGTTCTTC. It encodes CASRLPGGKDEQFF.

This clonotype was found many times. The chain employs TRBV3-1 and TRBJ1-1; a weak D match, TRBD1 (5 bases). Looked up from germline, CDR1 is LGHDT and CDR2 is YNNKEL (reference sequence). The length of the CDR3 is 12 residues. Trimming took off 2 bases at V and 7 bases at J, with 8 bases between the two ends. The chain's CDR3 is CASSQLGGEAFF. For the CDR3, the DNA is TGTGCCAGCAGCCAATTGGGGGGTGAAGCTTTCTTT.

This clonotype was counted many times. This sequence joins TRBV12-3 or TRBV12-4 and TRBJ1-5; tentative D call: TRBD1 (5 bases). V was pared by 4 bases and J by 6 bases, with 13 bases between. This CDR3 region has 14 residues. The CDR3 sequence: CASSSHGAGQPQHF. CDR3 nucleotide sequence: TGTGCCAGCAGTTCACACGGGGCGGGTCAGCCCCAGCATTTT.

There are many counts of this clonotype. V gene TRBV5-1 combines with J gene TRBJ2-7, with 7 bases identical to TRBD2. CDR1 is SGHRS and CDR2 is YFSETQ in the germline V gene. The CDR3 consists of 16 residues. V was pared by 0 bases and J by 6 bases, with 12 bases of the junction left unmatched. CDR3 DNA: TGCGCCAGCAGCTTGGGTGATCCAACTAGCGTGTCCGAGCAGTACGTC. Amino acids: CASSLGDPTSVSEQYV.

The gene calls are TRBV20-1 and TRBJ2-3; D not certain. Trimming took off 3 bases at V and 4 bases at J, with 11 bases between the two ends. Germline loops: CDR1 DFQATT, CDR2 SNEGSKA (reference sequence). This CDR3 comprises 13 residues. CDR3 residues: CSASLVSADTQYF. CDR3 nucleotide sequence: TGCAGTGCTAGTTTAGTGTCCGCAGATACGCAGTATTTT.

This chain links TRBV5-1 with TRBJ1-1; 7 bases match TRBD1. V lost 3 bases to trimming and J lost 4 bases; unmatched junction nucleotides: 6. Germline loops: CDR1 SGHRS, CDR2 YFSETQ. The CDR3 has 14 residues. DNA of the CDR3: TGCGCCAGCAGCTCCAACAGGGGTGTCACTGAAGCTTTCTTT. Translation: CASSSNRGVTEAFF. Supplemented by reference TRBV5-1 and TRBJ1-1, the full variable domain reads KAGVTQTPRYLIKTRGQQVTLSCSPISGHRSVSWYQQTPGQGLQFLFEYFSETQRNKGNFPGRFSGRQFSNSRSEMNVSTLELGDSALYLCASSSNRGVTEAFFGQGTRLTVV.

In this sample, this clonotype turned up a few times. The chain uses TRBV7-8 and TRBJ2-2; no reliable D call. The CDR3 extends over 16 amino acids. Between the trimmed V and J ends, which lost 3 bases and 0 bases, there was a span of 11 bases. CDR1 is SGHVS, CDR2 FQNEAQ, per germline. The CDR3 nucleotides are TGTGCCAGCAGCTTTCTGACAATCTCGAACACCGGGGAGCTGTTTTTT. This codes for CASSFLTISNTGELFF.

The CDR3 is CASSYSPDPETQYF. The CDR3 DNA follows: TGTGCCAGCAGTTACTCGCCCGATCCGGAGACCCAGTACTTC. This chain links TRBV6-5 with TRBJ2-5; D is uncertain. Germline CDR1 MNHEY, CDR2 SVGAGI. The CDR3 is 14 amino acids. Between the trimmed V and J ends, which lost 0 bases and 5 bases, there was a span of 10 bases.

V usage is TRBV6-1 and J usage is TRBJ2-7, with a tentative D call TRBD2 (5 bases). The germline gives CDR1 MNHNS, CDR2 SASEGT. This CDR3 has 14 residues. V was cut by 0 bases and J by 4 bases, with 10 bases left in between. CDR3 amino acids: CASSEAGGEYEQYV. The CDR3 coding sequence is TGTGCCAGCAGTGAAGCAGGAGGAGAATACGAGCAGTACGTC.

The rearrangement uses TRBV7-9 and TRBJ1-2; D may be TRBD1 (6 bases). From germline, CDR1 is SEHNR and CDR2 FQNEAQ (reference sequence). Trimming pared 5 bases from V and 5 bases from J, leaving 12 bases between. There are 13 residues in the CDR3. For the CDR3, the DNA is TGTGCCAGCAGCCTTCACAGGGAATATGGCTACACCTTC. Translation gives CASSLHREYGYTF.

This clonotype was observed many times. V usage is TRBV27 and J usage is TRBJ2-7; 7 nucleotides agree with TRBD2. The V gene's germline CDR1 is MNHEY and CDR2 SMNVEV (reference sequence). The CDR3 extends over 14 amino acids. With 0 bases clipped from V and 7 bases from J, the junction kept 6 bases outside the gene matches. The CDR3 loop reads CASSLSRLAGEQYF. As DNA, the CDR3 is TGTGCCAGCAGTTTATCGAGACTAGCAGGGGAGCAGTACTTC.

This clonotype was observed at least ten times. The rearrangement uses TRBV20-1 and TRBJ2-2, with TRBD2 as a possible D gene (5 bases). CDR3 length equals 15 residues. The V gene's germline CDR1 is DFQATT and CDR2 SNEGSKA (reference sequence). Trimming left V 0 bases short and J 6 bases short, with 14 bases between. CDR3 residues: CSARDRRRAAGELFF. For the CDR3, the DNA is TGCAGTGCTAGAGACCGAAGGCGAGCGGCCGGGGAGCTGTTTTTT.

This clonotype showed up many times. The V gene is TRBV20-1, the J gene TRBJ1-5; possibly TRBD1 for D (6 bases). V was pared by 2 bases and J by 5 bases, with 7 bases between. The CDR3 spans 12 residues. CDR1 and CDR2 (germline): DFQATT, SNEGSKA (reference sequence). This CDR3 is CSARSGDQPQHF. As DNA, the CDR3 is TGCAGTGCTAGATCAGGGGATCAGCCCCAGCATTTT.

This clonotype was recorded a few times. J is TRBJ1-2 and V is TRBV20-1; 9 bases line up with TRBD1. Germline CDR1 reads DFQATT; CDR2 reads SNEGSKA (reference sequence). The CDR3 consists of 13 residues. V was pared by 5 bases and J by 6 bases, with 7 bases of the junction left unmatched. The CDR3 bases are TGCAGTGCTCCCCGGGACAGGGAGGATGGCTACACCTTC. Its protein product is CSAPRDREDGYTF.

This clonotype was found many times. The rearrangement joins TRBV6-2 or TRBV6-3 to TRBJ2-1, with 10 bases aligning to TRBD2. The germline CDR1 and CDR2 sequences are MNHEY and SVGEGT. The trim removed 9 bases at V and 3 bases at J, leaving 8 bases unmatched. The CDR3 length is 15 residues. In nucleotides, the CDR3 is TGTGCCAGTGCCACTACTAGCGGGATCTACAATGAGCAGTTCTTC. It yields the protein CASATTSGIYNEQFF.

The V and J genes are TRBV11-1 and TRBJ2-5, with 7 bases identical to TRBD2. Looked up from germline, CDR1 is SGHAT and CDR2 is FQDESV (reference sequence). Unmatched junction bases numbered 3, after V lost 5 bases and J lost 3 bases. The CDR3 extends over 13 amino acids. The CDR3 nucleotides read TGTGCCAGCAGCCACGGGACTAAAGAGACCCAGTACTTC. Its translation: CASSHGTKETQYF.

The sample holds many counts of this clonotype. The gene calls are TRBV12-3 or TRBV12-4 and TRBJ1-6; TRBD1 matches 9 bases. The CDR3 spans 15 residues. V lost 7 bases to trimming and J lost 10 bases; unmatched junction nucleotides: 11. Written as DNA, the CDR3 is TGTGCCAGCAATTCCGGGACAGGGTATTGGTCACCCCTCCACTTT. Amino acid sequence: CASNSGTGYWSPLHF.

The sample holds many counts of this clonotype. This chain connects TRBV29-1 to TRBJ2-3, with TRBD2 matching over 8 bases. The CDR3 is made up of 16 amino acids. The germline V gene has CDR1 SQVTM and CDR2 ANQGSEA. Trimming at V came to 3 bases and at J to 0 bases, leaving 8 bases not matched to a gene. The CDR3, as DNA: TGCAGCGTTGAGTTCGCAATAGCGGGAAGCACAGATACGCAGTATTTT. Protein product: CSVEFAIAGSTDTQYF.

V is TRBV11-2 and J is TRBJ2-7, with 10 bases fitting TRBD1. V gave up 5 bases and J gave up 6 bases; unmatched junction bases: 10. This CDR3 has 15 amino acids. Germline CDR1 and CDR2: SGHAT and FQNNGV. For the CDR3, the DNA is TGTGCCAGCAGCCTCGACAGGGGGCTAGGCGGCGAGCAGTACTTC. Protein sequence: CASSLDRGLGGEQYF.

The chain carries TRBV6-5 and TRBJ2-1; weak D call: TRBD2 (6 bases). Trimming shortened V by 2 bases and J by 3 bases, and 11 bases separated the two germline ends. This CDR3 spans 15 amino acids. Per germline, CDR1 MNHEY and CDR2 SVGAGI. In nucleotides, the CDR3 is TGTGCCAGCAGTTACGGGTCGGGGGTCTACAATGAGCAGTTCTTC. Translating it yields CASSYGSGVYNEQFF.

The chain is built from TRBV7-3 and TRBJ2-3; D is undetermined. The length of the CDR3 is 12 residues. Trimming took 3 bases from V and 5 from J, leaving 6 bases between them. Germline V gene data show CDR1 as SGHTA and CDR2 as FQGTGA. The CDR3 DNA follows: TGTGCCAGCAGCTTCTGGGGAGATACGCAGTATTTT. Amino acids: CASSFWGDTQYF.

The chain is built from TRBV12-3 or TRBV12-4 and TRBJ1-1; tentative D call: TRBD1 (6 bases). CDR3 size: 15 residues. The germline V and J ends were trimmed by 3 bases and 1 base, with 12 bases remaining between them. CDR3 residues: CASSLRDTSNTEAFF. The CDR3 DNA sequence: TGTGCCAGCAGTTTGAGGGACACCTCGAACACTGAAGCTTTCTTT.

This clonotype was observed a few times. The chain links TRBV5-5 to TRBJ2-2; possibly TRBD1 for D (5 bases). This CDR3 contains 16 residues. V lost 0 bases and J 2 bases, leaving 11 bases between the germline ends. The germline gives CDR1 SGHKS, CDR2 YYEKEE (reference sequence). The CDR3: CASSLATVRNTGELFF. CDR3 nucleotides: TGTGCCAGCAGCTTGGCGACAGTAAGAAACACCGGGGAGCTGTTTTTT.

This clonotype has a count of ten or more. The V and J genes are TRBV6-5 and TRBJ2-6; a weak D match, TRBD1 (5 bases). The V gene lost 6 bases and the J gene lost 5 bases, with 14 bases spanning the gap. This CDR3 is 15 amino acids long. The germline gives CDR1 MNHEY, CDR2 SVGAGI. The CDR3 sequence: CASRPQASRANVLTF. Here the CDR3 DNA reads TGTGCCAGCAGACCACAGGCAAGCAGGGCCAACGTCCTGACTTTC.

At least ten counts were recorded for this clonotype. The rearrangement uses TRBV7-9 and TRBJ2-2; D remains ambiguous. CDR1 SEHNR and CDR2 FQNEAQ come from the germline V gene (reference sequence). Trimming shortened V by 5 bases and J by 8 bases, and 15 bases separated the two germline ends. CDR3 length: 14 residues. The CDR3 DNA sequence: TGTGCCAGCAGCCCTCCTCTTGCGCCTGGGGAGCTGTTTTTT. The encoded protein is CASSPPLAPGELFF.

The chain joins TRBV12-3 or TRBV12-4 to TRBJ1-5, with D possibly being TRBD1 (5 bases). The CDR3 has 12 residues. Trimming took 7 bases from V and 7 from J, leaving 11 bases between them. The CDR3 DNA reads as TGTGCCAGCACGACAGTTTCCCAGCCCCAGCATTTT. This translates into CASTTVSQPQHF.

A few counts support this clonotype. The V call is TRBV25-1, the J call TRBJ2-7; 8 bases match TRBD2. Losses at the gene ends were 3 bases for V and 2 bases for J; bases not matched to a gene: 6. CDR3 size: 15 residues. Germline loops: CDR1 MGHDK, CDR2 SYGVNS. CDR3 sequence: CASSDPGLVAYEQYF. CDR3 in DNA: TGTGCCAGCAGTGATCCGGGACTAGTGGCCTACGAGCAGTACTTC.

This clonotype was observed a few times. The rearrangement joins TRBV6-2 or TRBV6-3 to TRBJ2-1, with D possibly being TRBD1 (6 bases). Trimming left V 7 bases short and J 5 bases short, with 30 bases between. In germline, CDR1 is MNHEY, CDR2 SVGEGT. The CDR3 totals 19 residues. The CDR3 DNA reads TGTGCCAGCACCACCCCTTTTGGATCGGGACACCTTGGGGACAATGAGCAGTTCTTC. The encoded protein is CASTTPFGSGHLGDNEQFF.